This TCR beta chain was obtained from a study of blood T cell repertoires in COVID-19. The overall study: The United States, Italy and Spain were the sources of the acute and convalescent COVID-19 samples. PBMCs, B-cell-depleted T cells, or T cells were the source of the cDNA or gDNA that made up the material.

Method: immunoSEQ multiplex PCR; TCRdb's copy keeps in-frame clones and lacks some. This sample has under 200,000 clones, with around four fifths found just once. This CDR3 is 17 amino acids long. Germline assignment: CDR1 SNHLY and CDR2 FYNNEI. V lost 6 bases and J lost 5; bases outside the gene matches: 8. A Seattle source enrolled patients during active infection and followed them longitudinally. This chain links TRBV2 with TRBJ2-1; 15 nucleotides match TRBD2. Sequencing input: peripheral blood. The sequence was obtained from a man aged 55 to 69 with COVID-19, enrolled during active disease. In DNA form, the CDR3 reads TGTGCCAGCAGCGCTCGGACTAGCGGGAGGGGTAACAATGAGCAGTTCTTC. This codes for CASSARTSGRGNNEQFF.